This paragraph reports one T cell receptor (beta chain). There are a few counts of this clonotype. The antigen it recognizes is unknown. No base qualities exist here, and no much larger clone lies one base off it. The sample comes from a study of T-cell reconstitution after alpha-beta-depleted transplantation in children (dated by TCRdb to 2015 to 2016). For the wider study: Using TCR repertoire profiling, the study quantitatively followed how T-cell immune reconstitution unfolded in children after TCRalphabeta/CD19-depleted allogeneic hematopoietic cell transplantation.

The sample's treatment or condition, from its label and the paper: allogeneic hematopoietic cell transplantation with graft depleted of TCRalphabeta T cells and CD19 B cells. Transplant recipients were children who received TCRalphabeta/CD19-depleted allogeneic hematopoietic cell grafts. The library came from PCR. The sample was run on an Illumina HiSeq 2500. To normalize quantification of the TCRbeta repertoire, the TCR libraries were built with molecular barcoding that relied on unique molecular identifiers. TCRdb reworked the public reads: Q25 trimming with fastp, MiXCR clone assembly, productive beta chains retained. Each entry merges the rows of one CDR3 protein and shows their most common DNA and genes. The sample profile shows hundreds of thousands of distinct CDR3 sequences; approximately 8.9% of them were found once. The ten largest make up just under 6.5% of the sample. Taken from the germline V gene, the CDR1 and CDR2 loops are SQVTM and ANQGSEA. V lost 4 bases and J lost 7 bases, and the count of bases not matched to a germline gene is 6. Including cysteine and phenylalanine, the CDR3 has 12 amino acids. Only the CDR3 portion is preserved as DNA: 36 bases, with reading frame beginning at the first base.

Results the study describes overall, beyond this receptor: Hyperexpanded clone frequencies declined over subsequent months; after one year, T-cell counts and TCRbeta diversity were mostly attributed to newly produced T cells. The apparently early recovery of alphabetaT-cell counts about two months after transplant reportedly depended on only several hundred rapidly expanded clones that came from non-depleted graft cells. The high TCRbeta diversity at day 60 in some patients was ascribed to recipient T cells and intrathymic progenitors that had survived conditioning.

The chain is made from TRBV29-1 and TRBJ1-2, with 7 bases matching TRBD1. The receptor comes from a male patient between 10 and 17 years old who had a stem cell transplant for acute lymphoblastic leukemia, so the T cells may come from the graft donor. The material was PBMCs, mostly from graft donor cells, obtained 180 days after TCRalphabeta/CD19-depleted stem cell transplant. This receptor has the CDR3 CSVVRQGVGYTF. The nucleotide sequence is TGCAGCGTTGTTAGACAGGGAGTTGGCTACACCTTC.